Each of the 26 T cell receptor beta chains below was sequenced from the same sample in a study of blood T cell repertoires in COVID-19. Sequencing used immunoSEQ multiplex PCR; TCRdb keeps in-frame clones, though not all of them. The table has about 200,000 clones, over 75% seen once. The sample comprised peripheral blood. The receptors come from a man in his forties or fifties with COVID-19, enrolled during active disease.

The chain joins TRBV3-1 (or the pseudogene TRBV3-2) to TRBJ2-1, with 12 bases matching TRBD2. There are 16 residues in the CDR3. CDR1 and CDR2 from the germline V gene are LGHDT and YNNKEL (reference sequence). The trim removed 4 bases at V and 2 bases at J, leaving 3 bases unmatched. The CDR3 DNA reads TGTGCCAGCAGCCGAGGACTAGCGGGAACCTACAATGAGCAGTTCTTC. It translates to CASSRGLAGTYNEQFF.

The CDR3 loop is CASSQALAGTVNSPLHF. The DNA of the CDR3 is TGTGCCAGCAGCCAAGCTTTGGCCGGGACAGTGAATTCACCCCTCCACTTT. The chain couples TRBV3-1 (or the pseudogene TRBV3-2) to TRBJ1-6, with 7 bases lining up with TRBD1. J was trimmed by 7 bases and V by 1 base; bases with no gene match: 10. The CDR3 consists of 17 residues. Germline CDR1 reads LGHDT; CDR2 reads YNNKEL (reference sequence).

The chain couples TRBV11-2 to TRBJ2-7; 9 bases line up with TRBD1. Looked up from germline, CDR1 is SGHAT and CDR2 is FQNNGV. V lost 4 bases, J lost 2 bases, and 9 bases stayed unmatched. The CDR3 consists of 16 residues. The CDR3: CASSSSTGTGPYEQYF. In DNA, the CDR3 is TGTGCCAGCAGCTCCTCCACCGGGACAGGGCCCTACGAGCAGTACTTC. The variable domain in full, completed from reference TRBV11-2 and TRBJ2-7, reads EAGVAQSPRYKIIEKRQSVAFWCNPISGHATLYWYQQILGQGPKLLIQFQNNGVVDDSQLPKDRFSAERLKGVDSTLKIQPAKLEDSAVYLCASSSSTGTGPYEQYFGPGTRLTVT.

The rearrangement uses TRBV19 and TRBJ2-1; 10 nucleotides match TRBD1. Germline CDR1 reads LNHDA; CDR2 reads SQIVND (reference sequence). V trimming: 10 bases; J trimming: 8 bases; junction bases outside the gene matches: 14. This CDR3 is built from 15 residues. CDR3 DNA: TGTGCCACCCTTTCTACCGGGACAGGGGCCCATGAGCAGTTCTTC. It specifies CATLSTGTGAHEQFF.

This rearrangement joins TRBV5-5 to TRBJ2-7, with TRBD2 matching 14 bases. CDR1 and CDR2 (germline): SGHKS, YYEKEE (reference sequence). There are 14 residues in the CDR3. The J segment lost 6 bases and the V segment lost 3 bases, leaving 2 bases of the junction unmatched. The CDR3 DNA reads as TGTGCCAGCAGCTGGACTAGCGGGAGGTCCGAGCAGTACTTC. Translated: CASSWTSGRSEQYF. The entire variable domain, with the rest obtained from reference TRBV5-5 and TRBJ2-7, is as follows: DAGVTQSPTHLIKTRGQQVTLRCSPISGHKSVSWYQQVLGQGPQFIFQYYEKEERGRGNFPDRFSARQFPNYSSELNVNALLLGDSALYLCASSWTSGRSEQYFGPGTRLTVT.

The V gene is TRBV19, the J gene TRBJ1-6; 8 bases align to TRBD1. Per the germline V gene, CDR1 is LNHDA and CDR2 is SQIVND (reference sequence). There are 16 residues in the CDR3. After removal of 2 bases from V and 9 bases from J, the junction contained 9 bases not matched to a gene. CDR3 loop: CASSINWDRTTSPLHF. CDR3 DNA: TGTGCCAGTAGTATAAATTGGGACAGGACCACTTCACCCCTCCACTTT.

The chain joins TRBV11-2 to TRBJ1-1, with TRBD1 as a possible D gene (5 bases). The CDR3 runs 14 residues. V lost 0 bases and J 6 bases, leaving 11 bases between the germline ends. Germline-derived CDR1 and CDR2 are SGHAT and FQNNGV. CDR3 DNA sequence: TGTGCCAGCAGCTTAGACAGGGCTACGGCTGAAGCTTTCTTT. It codes for CASSLDRATAEAFF.

The chain employs TRBV6-6 and TRBJ1-3; tentatively, D is TRBD1 (5 bases). Per the germline V gene, CDR1 is MNHNY and CDR2 is SVGAGI (reference sequence). Trimming pared 5 bases from V and 2 bases from J, leaving 22 bases between. This CDR3 has 18 residues. CDR3 sequence reads: CASSPGGDSKRAGNTIYF. In DNA form, the CDR3 reads TGTGCCAGCAGTCCGGGGGGGGACTCCAAAAGAGCTGGAAACACCATATATTTT.

The chain couples TRBV5-8 to TRBJ1-1; 7 bases are a match to TRBD1. The germline gives CDR1 SGHTS, CDR2 YDEGEE. The CDR3 sequence is 16 residues long. V lost 2 bases, J lost 1 base, and 8 bases stayed unmatched. DNA of the CDR3: TGTGCCAGCAGCTTTAAATGGCAGGGGGGGAACACTGAAGCTTTCTTT. Protein sequence: CASSFKWQGGNTEAFF.

The V gene is TRBV9, the J gene TRBJ2-1; the D gene is possibly TRBD2 (5 bases). CDR3 length equals 13 residues. Trimming cost V 3 bases and J 2 bases, with 6 bases left between them. CDR1 is SGDLS, CDR2 YYNGEE, per germline. The CDR3 spells CASSERTYNEQFF. DNA for the CDR3: TGTGCCAGCAGCGAGCGGACCTACAATGAGCAGTTCTTC.

The chain has TRBV28 and TRBJ2-7; 8 bases are shared with TRBD2. This CDR3 contains 15 residues. CDR1 is MDHEN, CDR2 SYDVKM, per germline. The V gene end was trimmed by 5 bases and the J gene end by 6 bases; junction bases not matched to a gene: 12. The CDR3 sequence: CASSASGTSFSEQYF. The DNA of the CDR3 is TGTGCCAGCAGTGCCTCCGGGACTAGTTTCTCCGAGCAGTACTTC.

The chain uses TRBV6-2 or TRBV6-3 and TRBJ2-1, with TRBD2 matching over 9 bases. This CDR3 comprises 16 residues. Germline lookup yields CDR1 MNHEY and CDR2 SVGEGT. The V and J ends lost 0 bases and 0 bases, in that order; junction bases with no gene match: 0. The CDR3, as DNA: TGTGCCAGCAGTTACTCGGGACTAGCCTCCTACAATGAGCAGTTCTTC. Translation gives CASSYSGLASYNEQFF.

This sequence joins TRBV6-1 and TRBJ2-5; 11 bases align to TRBD2. V shed 2 bases, J shed 5 bases, and the junction held 10 bases outside the gene matches. Germline V gene sequence: CDR1 MNHNS, CDR2 SASEGT. This CDR3 is built from 17 residues. DNA for the CDR3: TGTGCCAGCAGTGAAAAGGCGGGAGCTAGCGGGGGGGAGACCCAGTACTTC. Translated: CASSEKAGASGGETQYF.

The chain combines TRBV5-8 with TRBJ2-7; TRBD2 aligns across 7 bases. Germline assignment: CDR1 SGHTS and CDR2 YDEGEE. The J segment lost 9 bases and the V segment lost 1 base, leaving 19 bases of the junction unmatched. The CDR3 contains 17 residues. CDR3 sequence: CASSLFPSGLTLRGQYF. The CDR3 bases are TGTGCCAGCAGCTTGTTTCCTAGCGGCCTAACCCTACGCGGGCAGTACTTC.

This rearrangement joins TRBV7-8 to TRBJ1-1; D gene unclear. The CDR3 spans 14 residues. The ends were cut back, 1 base at V and 1 base at J, with 7 bases in the middle. From germline, CDR1 is SGHVS and CDR2 FQNEAQ. CDR3 coding DNA: TGTGCCAGCAGCTTAGTCGGAGAGAACACTGAAGCTTTCTTT. This codes for CASSLVGENTEAFF.

The chain employs TRBV5-5 and TRBJ2-1, with D possibly TRBD1 on 6 matching bases. Germline-derived CDR1 and CDR2 are SGHKS and YYEKEE (reference sequence). This CDR3 has 15 residues. Trimming pared 0 bases from V and 2 bases from J, leaving 9 bases between. CDR3 nucleotide sequence: TGTGCCAGCAGCTTGGGACAGGATGCCTACAATGAGCAGTTCTTC. Amino acids: CASSLGQDAYNEQFF.

The genes are TRBV2 and TRBJ2-2, with D perhaps TRBD2 (5 bases). With 7 bases removed from V and 0 bases from J, the gap between germline ends came to 12 bases. CDR1 is SNHLY and CDR2 is FYNNEI in the germline V gene. The CDR3 has 15 amino acids. The CDR3 spells CASTEGRPNTGELFF. The CDR3 region has the DNA TGTGCCAGCACCGAGGGCAGACCGAACACCGGGGAGCTGTTTTTT.

V gene TRBV24-1 combines with J gene TRBJ1-5, with a tentative D call TRBD1 (5 bases). Germline CDR1 reads KGHDR; CDR2 reads SFDVKD. The CDR3 runs 14 residues. Between the trimmed V and J ends, which lost 2 bases and 8 bases, there was a span of 12 bases. CDR3 loop: CATSDSTVPKPQHF. The CDR3, as DNA: TGTGCCACCAGTGATTCGACAGTCCCTAAGCCCCAGCATTTT.

The V call is TRBV28, the J call TRBJ1-6, with D possibly being TRBD1 (6 bases). Trimming cost V 10 bases and J 9 bases, with 16 bases left between them. Germline CDR1 MDHEN, CDR2 SYDVKM. The CDR3 totals 13 residues. The CDR3 coding sequence is TGTGCCACAGGGGAGTTGGTTGGTTCACCCCTCCACTTT. This translates into CATGELVGSPLHF.

The sample holds a few counts of this clone. The chain links TRBV11-2 to TRBJ1-2; no clear D. Germline-derived CDR1 and CDR2 are SGHAT and FQNNGV. This CDR3 has 13 residues. V was shortened by 2 bases and J by 7 bases, with 11 bases between the two germline ends. DNA of the CDR3: TGTGCCAGCAGCTTACCGGAGCGGCGTGGCTACACCTTC. It translates to CASSLPERRGYTF.

This chain connects TRBV9 to TRBJ2-3, with TRBD2 matching 10 bases. The CDR3 has 18 amino acids. V shed 3 bases, J shed 1 base, and the junction held 11 bases outside the gene matches. Germline CDR1 and CDR2: SGDLS and YYNGEE. The CDR3, as DNA: TGTGCCAGCAGCGAGAGAGCGGGAGGGCTAAGAGGCACAGATACGCAGTATTTT. Its protein product is CASSERAGGLRGTDTQYF.

This clone was counted a single time. J is TRBJ2-7 and V is TRBV4-1; TRBD2 matches at 7 bases. Germline values: CDR1 MGHRA, CDR2 YSYEKL. The CDR3 consists of 18 residues. Unmatched junction bases numbered 14, after V lost 1 base and J lost 2 bases. CDR3 region: CASSQGRSGLAAPYEQYF. The CDR3 coding sequence is TGCGCCAGCAGCCAAGGCCGTTCGGGGCTAGCGGCTCCCTACGAGCAGTACTTC.

In regard to this clone: Other DNA sequences in the same sample also yield this CDR3. The rearrangement uses TRBV19 and TRBJ2-1; 13 bases agree with TRBD2. The CDR3 totals 15 residues. V was pared by 4 bases and J by 4 bases, with 1 base of the junction left unmatched. Germline CDR1 reads LNHDA; CDR2 reads SQIVND (reference sequence). The CDR3 here is CASSRTSGGYNEQFF. CDR3 DNA sequence: TGTGCCAGTAGTAGGACTAGCGGGGGTTACAATGAGCAGTTCTTC.

V usage is TRBV10-3 and J usage is TRBJ1-5, with 10 bases identical to TRBD1. Germline lookup yields CDR1 ENHRY and CDR2 SYGVKD. The ends lost 5 bases at V and 5 bases at J; junction bases unmatched: 6. The CDR3 totals 15 residues. Here the CDR3 DNA reads TGTGCCATCAGTTTAGGACAGGGGGATTATCAGCCCCAGCATTTT. Translation gives CAISLGQGDYQPQHF.

This chain uses TRBV18 with TRBJ2-3, with 8 positions matching TRBD2. Germline CDR1 reads KGHSH; CDR2 reads LQKENI. V trimming: 3 bases; J trimming: 0 bases; junction bases outside the gene matches: 20. This CDR3 has 21 amino acids. The CDR3 region has the DNA TGTGCCAGCTCACCGTCTTCGGGAGGGCCTTCTCCCGCCTCTAGCACAGATACGCAGTATTTT. Its protein is CASSPSSGGPSPASSTDTQYF.

The CDR3 region has the DNA TGTGCCAGCAGTGAAACCGAGGAACAAGAGACCCAGTACTTC. Translation gives CASSETEEQETQYF. The V call is TRBV2, the J call TRBJ2-5; no definite D call. V was clipped by 2 bases and J by 2 bases, with 9 bases between them. The CDR3 is 14 residues long. Germline CDR1 reads SNHLY; CDR2 reads FYNNEI.